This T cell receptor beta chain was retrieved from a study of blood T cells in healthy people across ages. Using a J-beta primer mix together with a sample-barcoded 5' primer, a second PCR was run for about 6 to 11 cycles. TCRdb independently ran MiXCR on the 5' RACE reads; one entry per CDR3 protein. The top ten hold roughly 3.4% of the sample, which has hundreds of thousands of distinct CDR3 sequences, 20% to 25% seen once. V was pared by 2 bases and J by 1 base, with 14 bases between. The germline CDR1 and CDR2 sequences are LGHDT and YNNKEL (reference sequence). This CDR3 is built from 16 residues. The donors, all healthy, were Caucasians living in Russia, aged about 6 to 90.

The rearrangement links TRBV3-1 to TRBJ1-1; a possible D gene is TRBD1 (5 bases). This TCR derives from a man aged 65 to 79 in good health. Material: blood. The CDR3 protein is CASSQTGAGENTEAFF. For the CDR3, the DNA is TGTGCCAGCAGCCAAACTGGGGCGGGAGAGAACACTGAAGCTTTCTTT.